The 26 T cell receptor beta chains in this list originate from one sample, sequenced in a study of tumor-infiltrating lymphocytes in primary liver carcinoma. Unsorted whole blood supplied the RNA, and germline DNA was extracted too. Priming with a constant-region primer yielded TCR beta cDNA from 450 to 550 ng total RNA. Modified slightly, ARM-PCR produced TCR beta libraries over three nested multiplex PCR rounds. Investigators reported that the first two PCR rounds, at 10 cycles each, used TRBV1-TRBV30 forward primers with a C-beta reverse primer. From the multiplex PCR reads, TCRdb called clonotypes with MiXCR, one entry per CDR3 protein. The sample includes 310,000 or so distinct CDR3 sequences, less than 70% of them seen just once. Sequenced material: peripheral blood. The source of these receptors is a man in his forties with primary liver carcinoma and hepatitis B virus infection.

A word on this clonotype: The junction differs from germline at one of its ends, possibly a read error. The chain recombines TRBV10-3 with TRBJ2-3; D is unresolved. The CDR3 spans 11 residues. From germline, CDR1 is ENHRY and CDR2 SYGVKD. CDR3 sequence reads: CAINYTDMQYF. The CDR3 bases are TGTGCCATCAATTACACAGATATGCAGTATTTT.

The CDR3 loop is CAISVGLSGNNEQFF. CDR3 nucleotides: TGTGCCATCAGTGTTGGGCTATCGGGAAATAATGAGCAGTTCTTC. The chain links TRBV10-3 to TRBJ2-1; possibly TRBD2 for D (5 bases). The CDR3 covers 15 residues. The germline gives CDR1 ENHRY, CDR2 SYGVKD. V was shortened by 4 bases and J by 7 bases, with 17 bases between the two germline ends.

Remarks on this clonotype: A much larger clonotype is one base distant, so this may be a read error. The chain employs TRBV5-5 and TRBJ2-4; 7 positions match TRBD1. The junction had 9 bases not matched to a gene; V was cut back by 4 bases and J by 8 bases. The CDR3 length is 14 residues. The germline gives CDR1 SGHKS, CDR2 YYEKEE (reference sequence). This chain's CDR3 is CASSGNVTGDIQYF. CDR3 coding DNA: TGTGCCAGCAGCGGTAACGTTACAGGGGACATTCAGTACTTC.

In regard to this clonotype: Mismatch with germline at one junction end may stem from a read error. The chain has TRBV11-2 and TRBJ2-5, with D hard to call. This CDR3 spans 14 amino acids. The germline V gene encodes CDR1 SGHAT and CDR2 FQNNGV. The CDR3 loop reads CTSSLDYGRWTQYF. CDR3 coding DNA: TGTACCAGCAGCTTAGATTACGGTAGATGGACCCAGTACTTC.

There are a few counts of this clonotype. The chain couples TRBV1 to TRBJ1-5; TRBD1, the table's D call, was not compared with the DNA. TRBV1 is a known pseudogene. This CDR3 region has 16 residues. In DNA form, the CDR3 reads TGCACCAGCAGCCAAGCCGAAGGGGATGGGTATCAGCCCCAGCATTTT. Translation gives CTSSQAEGDGYQPQHF.

About this clonotype itself: A much larger clone differs by one base, so this may be a read error. The chain has TRBV6-1 and TRBJ2-7; D tentatively reads TRBD1 or TRBD2 (5 bases each). Germline V lookup: CDR1 MNHNS, CDR2 SASEGT. V was pared by 7 bases and J by 2 bases, with 15 bases between. This CDR3 spans 14 amino acids. CDR3 protein: CASIEGRIPYEQYF. CDR3 sequence (DNA): TGTGCCAGCATAGAGGGACGGATTCCCTACGAGCAGTACTTC.

This clonotype was observed a handful of times. The V call is TRBV7-9, the J call TRBJ2-7, with 11 bases aligning to TRBD1. CDR1 is SEHNR, CDR2 FQNEAQ, per germline (reference sequence). The CDR3 covers 16 residues. V lost 0 bases, J lost 5 bases, and 6 bases stayed unmatched. The CDR3 DNA reads as TGTGCCAGCAGCTTAGCTTTTGGGACAGGGGGAGACGAGCAGTACTTC. This sequence encodes CASSLAFGTGGDEQYF.

The CDR3 region has the DNA TGTGCCACCAGTTTAGCGGGTCTCTATGAGCAGTACTTC. Its translation is CATSLAGLYEQYF. The chain employs TRBV11-2 and TRBJ2-7, with TRBD2 matching over 7 bases. The CDR3 sequence is 13 residues long. After removal of 10 bases from V and 7 bases from J, the junction contained 13 bases not matched to a gene. Germline assignment: CDR1 SGHAT and CDR2 FQNNGV.

In the case of this clonotype: Mismatch with germline at one junction end may stem from a read error. The genes are TRBV11-2 and TRBJ2-1; D unclear. The CDR3 spans 13 residues. Germline V gene data show CDR1 as SGHAT and CDR2 as FQNNGV. Here the CDR3 reads CASILGPVNVQFF. The CDR3 bases are TGTGCCAGCATCTTAGGTCCAGTCAATGTGCAGTTCTTC.

The chain is built from TRBV5-4 and TRBJ2-1; D uncertain. V shed 4 bases and J shed 8 bases, with 16 bases lying between them. This CDR3 has 14 residues. Germline V lookup: CDR1 SGHNT, CDR2 YYREEE (reference sequence). The CDR3 DNA follows: TGTGCCAGCAGCGATCGGACGAAGAACGATGAGCAGTTCTTC. Translating it yields CASSDRTKNDEQFF.

Worth noting for this clonotype: The junction departs from the called germline gene at one end, perhaps through a read error. The chain links TRBV29-1 to TRBJ1-1; D remains ambiguous. The CDR3 totals 13 residues. Per germline, CDR1 SQVTM and CDR2 ANQGSEA. The CDR3 protein is CSVATRKNTEAFF. The CDR3 region has the DNA TGCAGCGTTGCTACAAGGAAGAACACCGAAGCTTTCTTT.

Concerning this clonotype: One junction end does not reproduce the germline sequence, and a read error may be involved. This sequence joins TRBV28 and TRBJ2-1, with a tentative D call TRBD2 (5 bases). Germline CDR1 MDHEN, CDR2 SYDVKM. This CDR3 is built from 13 residues. The CDR3 region is CASSRHTGNGQFF. DNA of the CDR3: TGTGCCAGCAGTCGTCACACCGGGAATGGGCAGTTCTTC.

A few counts support this clonotype. A much larger clone lies a single base off, so this may be a read error. The V call is TRBV29-1, the J call TRBJ2-2; tentative D call: TRBD1 (6 bases). CDR3 length: 14 amino acids. From germline, CDR1 is SQVTM and CDR2 ANQGSEA. Deletions cut 3 bases from V and 0 bases from J, with 8 bases between. DNA for the CDR3: TGCAGCGTTGAGAAGGGGGCGAACACCGGGGAGCTGTTTTTT. Amino acid sequence: CSVEKGANTGELFF.

For this clonotype: Given a much more abundant clone one base away, this may be a read error. The genes are TRBV6-2 or TRBV6-3 and TRBJ1-1, with D possibly being TRBD1 (5 bases). The V and J ends lost 4 bases and 3 bases respectively, with 12 bases between them. The CDR3 length is 14 residues. CDR1 is MNHEY, CDR2 SVGEGT, per germline. The DNA of the CDR3 is TGTGCCAGCAGTTCCACAGGACTATACACTGAAGCTTTCTTT. This translates into CASSSTGLYTEAFF.

The gene calls are TRBV4-3 and TRBJ2-7; no clear D. The V end lost 2 bases, the J end lost 3 bases, and 14 bases lay between the germline ends. The CDR3 is 15 amino acids. Per the germline V gene, CDR1 is LGHNA and CDR2 is YSLEER. The CDR3 sequence is CASSQNHRYIYEQYF. The CDR3 nucleotides read TGCGCCAGCAGCCAAAATCATCGGTACATCTACGAGCAGTACTTC.

This clonotype was seen ten or more times. No DNA is shown, since the ends of the CDR3 on it are uncertain; the CDR3 is the one TCRdb lists. The genes are TRBV6-2 or TRBV6-3 and TRBJ2-7; the D call of TRBD1 is as the table states it, not checked on the DNA. CDR1 and CDR2 (germline): MNHEY, SVGEGT. 14 amino acids form the CDR3, both terminal residues included. This chain's CDR3 is CASSSSGASYEQYF.

Concerning this clonotype: This may be a read error: a much more frequent sequence differs by one nucleotide. This chain connects TRBV12-5 to TRBJ2-1; 7 positions match TRBD2. Germline V gene sequence: CDR1 LGHNT, CDR2 FRNRAP. This CDR3 contains 16 residues. The CDR3 nucleotides read TGTACTAGTGACCCCGCGGGGCGGGAGCGCAGCAATGAGCAGTTCTTC. Protein: CTSDPAGRERSNEQFF.

On this clonotype: Possible read error: a much larger clone is one base away. The chain couples TRBV29-1 to TRBJ2-5; possibly TRBD1 or TRBD2 for D (5 bases each). Germline-derived CDR1 and CDR2 are SQVTM and ANQGSEA. The CDR3 is 13 residues long. V lost 6 bases, J lost 6 bases, and 17 bases lay in between. Here the CDR3 reads CSVRGGAHKTQYF. CDR3 sequence (DNA): TGCAGCGTCCGGGGTGGGGCCCATAAGACCCAGTACTTC.

This clonotype was recorded only once. No conserved phenylalanine or tryptophan is present at the end of the CDR3, so a read error is the likely explanation. This chain joins TRBV11-3 and TRBJ1-1; perhaps TRBD1 as D (6 bases). Germline CDR1 reads SGHNT; CDR2 reads YENEEA. This CDR3 is built from 13 residues. This CDR3 is CTSSLGGNTEAFS. CDR3 DNA: TGTACCAGCAGCTTAGGGGGGAACACTGAAGCTTTCTCT.

V usage is TRBV12-3 or TRBV12-4 and J usage is TRBJ1-5; 7 bases map to TRBD1. J gave up 5 bases and V 6 bases, and 10 bases lay outside the gene matches. The CDR3 length is 15 residues. Here the CDR3 reads CASRQTGLPDQPQHF. The CDR3 nucleotides read TGTGCCAGCAGGCAGACAGGGCTACCAGATCAGCCCCAGCATTTT.

In regard to this clonotype: A single base separates this from a much larger clone, so it may be a read error. The chain uses TRBV6-1 and TRBJ2-2, with D possibly being TRBD2 (5 bases). Per germline, CDR1 MNHNS and CDR2 SASEGT. The CDR3 extends over 15 amino acids. The CDR3 DNA sequence: TGTGCCAGCAGTGAACTCTCCGCGAACACCGGGAAGCTGTTTTTT. This translates into CASSELSANTGKLFF.

About this clonotype: The junction and the germline gene differ at one end; a read error may be behind it. The rearrangement joins TRBV29-1 to TRBJ1-1; perhaps TRBD1 as D (5 bases). CDR1 is SQVTM and CDR2 is ANQGSEA in the germline V gene. This CDR3 has 13 amino acids. This chain's CDR3 is CSVGGRLNTVAFF. DNA for the CDR3: TGTAGCGTCGGGGGACGGTTGAACACTGTAGCTTTCTTT. The whole variable domain, filled in from reference TRBV29-1 and TRBJ1-1, reads SAVISQKPSRDICQRGTSLTIQCQVDSQVTMMFWYRQQPGQSLTLIATANQGSEATYESGFVIDKFPISRPNLTFSTLTVSNMSPEDSSIYLCSVGGRLNTVAFFGQGTRLTVV.

J is TRBJ1-1 and V is TRBV6-5, with 8 bases lining up with TRBD1. Trimming cost V 3 bases and J 6 bases; bases outside gene matches: 6. CDR1 and CDR2 (germline): MNHEY, SVGAGI. The CDR3 extends over 14 amino acids. CDR3 nucleotides: TGTGCCAGCAGTTATCAGGGGGCCTACGCTGAAGCTTTCTTT. Translated, it gives CASSYQGAYAEAFF.

Worth noting for this clonotype: The final CDR3 position lacks the conserved phenylalanine or tryptophan, pointing to a likely read error. The V and J genes are TRBV6-5 and TRBJ1-5, with D perhaps matching TRBD1 (5 bases). This CDR3 spans 15 amino acids. V was shortened by 6 bases and J by 6 bases, with 18 bases between the two germline ends. From germline, CDR1 is MNHEY and CDR2 SVGAGI. The CDR3: CASSLTSGVGQPQHS. In nucleotides, the CDR3 is TGTGCCAGCAGCCTTACATCGGGGGTTGGTCAGCCCCAGCATTCT.

A few counts support this clonotype. This chain joins TRBV11-2 and TRBJ1-1; D is uncertain. The CDR3 has 13 residues. V shed 6 bases and J shed 3 bases, with 11 bases lying between them. The germline gives CDR1 SGHAT, CDR2 FQNNGV. CDR3 sequence (DNA): TGTGCCAGCAGTTCTTCAGTGGACACTGAAGCTTTCTTT. This codes for CASSSSVDTEAFF.

In the case of this clonotype: Possible read error: a much larger clone is one base away. This rearrangement joins TRBV5-1 to TRBJ2-3; 9 nucleotides agree with TRBD2. The V segment lost 4 bases and the J segment 4 bases; nucleotides outside the gene matches: 7. CDR3 length: 15 amino acids. Germline CDR1 SGHRS, CDR2 YFSETQ. DNA of the CDR3: TGCGCCAGCAGCATTCGAGCGGGGGGCCCAGATACGCAGTATTTT. This translates into CASSIRAGGPDTQYF. Full variable domain (outside the CDR3, taken from reference TRBV5-1 and TRBJ2-3): KAGVTQTPRYLIKTRGQQVTLSCSPISGHRSVSWYQQTPGQGLQFLFEYFSETQRNKGNFPGRFSGRQFSNSRSEMNVSTLELGDSALYLCASSIRAGGPDTQYFGPGTRLTVL.